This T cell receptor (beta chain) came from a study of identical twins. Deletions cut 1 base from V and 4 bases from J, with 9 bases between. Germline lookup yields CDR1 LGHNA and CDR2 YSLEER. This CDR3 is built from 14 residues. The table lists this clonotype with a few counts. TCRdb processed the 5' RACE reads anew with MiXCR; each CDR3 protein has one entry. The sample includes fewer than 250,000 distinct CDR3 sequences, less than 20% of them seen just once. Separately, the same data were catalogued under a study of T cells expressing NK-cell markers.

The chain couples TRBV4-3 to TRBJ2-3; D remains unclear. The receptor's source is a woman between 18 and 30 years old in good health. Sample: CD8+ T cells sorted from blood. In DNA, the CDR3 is TGCGCCAGCAGCCAAGTGGGAATCGCAGATACGCAGTATTTT. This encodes CASSQVGIADTQYF.